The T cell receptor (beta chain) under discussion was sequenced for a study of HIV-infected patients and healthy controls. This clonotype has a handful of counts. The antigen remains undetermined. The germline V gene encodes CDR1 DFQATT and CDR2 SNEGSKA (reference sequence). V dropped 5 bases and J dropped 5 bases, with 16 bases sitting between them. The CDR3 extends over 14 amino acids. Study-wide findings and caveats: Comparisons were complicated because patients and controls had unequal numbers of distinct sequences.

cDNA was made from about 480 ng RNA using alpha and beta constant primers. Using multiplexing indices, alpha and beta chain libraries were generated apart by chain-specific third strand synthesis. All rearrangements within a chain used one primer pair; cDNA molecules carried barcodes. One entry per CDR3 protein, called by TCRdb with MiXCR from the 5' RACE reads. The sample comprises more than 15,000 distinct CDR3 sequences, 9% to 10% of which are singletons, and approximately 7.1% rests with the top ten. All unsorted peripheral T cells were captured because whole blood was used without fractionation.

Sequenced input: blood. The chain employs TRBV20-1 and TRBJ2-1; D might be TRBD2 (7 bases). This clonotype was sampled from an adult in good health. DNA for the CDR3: TGCAGTGCTCCCTGGGAGGGGACAAACAATGAGCAGTTCTTC. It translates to CSAPWEGTNNEQFF.